One T cell receptor (beta chain) is described in this entry. Its specificity is unknown. This sample stems from a study of vaccination and CD4 T cells after COVID-19. Across the whole study: Nasal swab PCR detected SARS-CoV-2 in convalescent patients; under 10 had mild disease, one severe. Study-wide results and limits: When vaccine-specific clones from convalescent patients were examined, 304 of 307 were spike mono-reactive.

The Oncomine TCR Beta short-read assay sequenced DNA from cultured CD4+ T cells. TCRdb fed the PCR reads into MiXCR, producing one record per CDR3 protein. The data show about 15,000 distinct CDR3 sequences, under 65% seen once. Treatment in this sample: approximately 10-day PBMC culture with coronavirus spike peptide pools or control peptides (ViraFEST assay). For ViraFEST, peptide pools expanded antigen-specific T cells, after which the TCRs were sequenced. This sequence originates from a human donor who had recovered from COVID-19. Sequenced input: CD4+ T cells from blood, cultured in vitro.

CDR3 sequence: CASGGTGYYGYTF. The CDR3 DNA is TGTGCCAGCGGCGGGACAGGGTACTATGGCTACACCTTC. The chain employs TRBV28 and TRBJ1-2; 9 bases map to TRBD1. Per germline, CDR1 MDHEN and CDR2 SYDVKM. J lost 3 bases, V lost 8 bases, and 4 bases had no gene match. This CDR3 contains 13 residues.